This is a list of T cell receptor beta chains from one sample in a study of T cells after somatic rescue of genetic block. Using immunoSEQ multiplex PCR, the repertoire was profiled, and TCRdb retains in-frame clones only, with some absent. The sample shows approximately 70,000 clones, under 95% of them seen only once. Sample: peripheral blood mononuclear cells (PBMCs). These receptors were collected from a man aged 30-40 years. CDR3s include the opening cysteine and the closing phenylalanine or tryptophan. D genes are given only for firm matches. Not all rows give a size; the values are once, few, many and, for expanded clones, a class.

clone size,CDR3 length,V gene,D gene,J gene,CDR3 protein,CDR3 DNA
once,14,TRBV5-4,TRBD2,TRBJ2-2,CASSSMTSPGELFF,TGTGCCAGCAGCTCCATGACTAGCCCCGGGGAGCTGTTTTTT
NA,16,TRBV21-1,NA,TRBJ2-5,CASSKAPRDRVETQYF,TGTGCCAGCAGCAAAGCGCCCCGGGACAGGGTGGAGACCCAGTACTTC
NA,11,TRBV2,NA,TRBJ1-1,CASSESVRAFF,TGTGCCAGCAGTGAATCCGTGCGGGCTTTCTTT
once,15,TRBV19,TRBD2,TRBJ2-1,CASTPVSGGAREQFF,TGTGCCAGTACTCCCGTTAGCGGGGGGGCCCGAGAGCAGTTCTTC
NA,12,TRBV11-2,NA,TRBJ1-1,CASSIVRTEAFF,TGTGCCAGCAGCATTGTCCGGACTGAAGCTTTCTTT
NA,15,TRBV18,NA,TRBJ2-3,CASSPPSSSTDTQYF,TGTGCCAGCTCACCACCATCCTCTAGCACAGATACGCAGTATTTT
once,13,TRBV11-2,TRBD1,TRBJ2-7,CASSLGQGSEQYF,TGTGCCAGCAGCTTAGGACAGGGCTCCGAGCAGTACTTC
NA,15,TRBV28,TRBD1,TRBJ1-5,CASSFMDRREQPQHF,TGTGCCAGCAGCTTCATGGACAGGAGGGAACAGCCCCAGCATTTT
NA,18,TRBV5-6,TRBD2,TRBJ2-1,CASSAGLAGARRPQEQFF,TGTGCCAGCAGCGCGGGACTAGCGGGAGCTCGCAGACCCCAAGAGCAGTTCTTC
NA,14,TRBV19,NA,TRBJ2-1,CASTTRERDNEQFF,TGTGCCAGTACGACCCGGGAGCGCGACAATGAGCAGTTCTTC
NA,15,TRBV7-9,TRBD1,TRBJ1-2,CASSYPGQTNYGYTF,TGTGCCAGCAGCTACCCGGGACAGACTAACTATGGCTACACCTTC
NA,14,TRBV6-5,NA,TRBJ2-3,CASSRASGADTQYF,TGTGCCAGCAGCCGGGCCTCCGGGGCAGATACGCAGTATTTT
NA,15,TRBV11-2,NA,TRBJ1-2,CASSSRLLANYGYTF,TGTGCCAGCAGCTCCAGGCTCTTAGCTAACTATGGCTACACCTTC
NA,16,TRBV28,TRBD1,TRBJ1-5,CASSFSGQGGNQPQHF,TGTGCCAGCAGTTTTAGCGGACAGGGAGGGAATCAGCCCCAGCATTTT
NA,17,TRBV6-4,NA,TRBJ1-3,CASSDPQRVRSGNTIYF,TGTGCCAGCAGTGACCCGCAGCGGGTTCGCTCTGGAAACACCATATATTTT
medium-sized,16,TRBV6-1,NA,TRBJ1-6,CASSEPALSYNSPLHF,TGTGCCAGCAGTGAACCGGCTCTCTCCTATAATTCACCCCTCCACTTT
NA,17,TRBV7-2,TRBD2,TRBJ2-2,CASSSPWGLVTSGELFF,TGTGCCAGCAGCTCTCCTTGGGGACTAGTCACGTCCGGGGAGCTGTTTTTT
NA,16,TRBV9,NA,TRBJ1-2,CASSQLSGNLPYGYTF,TGTGCCAGCAGCCAGTTATCCGGGAACCTACCCTATGGCTACACCTTC
NA,15,TRBV2,TRBD1,TRBJ1-5,CASRTQGNSNQPQHF,TGTGCCAGCAGGACACAGGGGAATAGCAATCAGCCCCAGCATTTT
NA,14,TRBV19,NA,TRBJ1-5,CASSIRQGGQPQHF,TGTGCCAGTAGTATCCGGCAGGGAGGACAGCCCCAGCATTTT
NA,14,TRBV5-6,NA,TRBJ2-4,CASSFPGVKNIQYF,TGTGCCAGCAGCTTTCCGGGGGTCAAAAACATTCAGTACTTC
NA,14,TRBV2,TRBD1,TRBJ1-5,CASSATDRAQPQHF,TGTGCCAGCAGTGCGACGGACAGGGCACAGCCCCAGCATTTT
NA,15,TRBV28,NA,TRBJ1-2,CASLGALTTNYGYTF,TGTGCCAGCCTCGGGGCACTTACTACTAACTATGGCTACACCTTC
NA,17,TRBV25-1,NA,TRBJ1-6,CASSESRGGHYNSPLHF,TGTGCCAGCAGTGAATCCCGAGGGGGACATTATAATTCACCCCTCCACTTT
NA,14,TRBV28,NA,TRBJ1-4,CASSSTEQLRRLFF,TGTGCCAGCAGTTCGACAGAGCAACTAAGGAGACTGTTTTTT
NA,16,TRBV4-1,TRBD2,TRBJ2-3,CASSQNSGGSTDTQYF,TGCGCCAGCAGCCAGAATAGCGGGGGGAGCACAGATACGCAGTATTTT
NA,19,TRBV11-3,TRBD2,TRBJ2-3,CASSLGGLAGPSRTDTQYF,TGTGCCAGCAGCTTGGGGGGGCTAGCGGGACCCTCCCGCACAGATACGCAGTATTTT
NA,17,TRBV18,TRBD2,TRBJ2-3,CASSPNSGLAGTDTQYF,TGTGCCAGCTCACCAAATTCGGGACTAGCGGGTACAGATACGCAGTATTTT
NA,13,TRBV13,NA,TRBJ2-3,CASSLGGTDTQYF,TGTGCCAGCAGCTTAGGGGGCACAGATACGCAGTATTTT
NA,16,TRBV6-1,NA,TRBJ2-3,CASSASGTTSTDTQYF,TGTGCCAGCAGTGCTTCCGGGACAACTAGCACAGATACGCAGTATTTT
NA,19,TRBV10-2,TRBD2,TRBJ2-3,CASPPGTSGRPVSTDTQYF,TGCGCCAGCCCCCCTGGGACTAGCGGGAGGCCTGTTAGCACAGATACGCAGTATTTT
NA,15,TRBV15,NA,TRBJ2-1,CATSRVQSLYNEQFF,TGTGCCACCAGCAGAGTCCAGTCCCTCTACAATGAGCAGTTCTTC
NA,14,TRBV10-2,NA,TRBJ2-7,CASSENRDTYEQYF,TGCGCCAGCAGTGAGAACCGGGATACCTACGAGCAGTACTTC
few,12,TRBV2,NA,TRBJ1-2,CASSVYRDGYTF,TGTGCCAGCAGCGTTTACAGGGATGGCTACACCTTC
NA,16,TRBV2,NA,TRBJ2-7,CASTPQAAAFSYEQYF,TGTGCCAGCACTCCCCAAGCGGCGGCCTTCTCCTACGAGCAGTACTTC
NA,13,TRBV14,NA,TRBJ1-1,CASSRTANTEAFF,TGTGCCAGCAGCCGGACAGCGAACACTGAAGCTTTCTTT
NA,14,TRBV7-2,NA,TRBJ2-7,CASSLVGIPYEQYF,TGTGCCAGCAGCTTAGTTGGGATCCCCTACGAGCAGTACTTC
NA,12,TRBV7-3,NA,TRBJ2-2,CASSLSPGELFF,TGTGCCAGCAGCTTATCGCCCGGGGAGCTGTTTTTT